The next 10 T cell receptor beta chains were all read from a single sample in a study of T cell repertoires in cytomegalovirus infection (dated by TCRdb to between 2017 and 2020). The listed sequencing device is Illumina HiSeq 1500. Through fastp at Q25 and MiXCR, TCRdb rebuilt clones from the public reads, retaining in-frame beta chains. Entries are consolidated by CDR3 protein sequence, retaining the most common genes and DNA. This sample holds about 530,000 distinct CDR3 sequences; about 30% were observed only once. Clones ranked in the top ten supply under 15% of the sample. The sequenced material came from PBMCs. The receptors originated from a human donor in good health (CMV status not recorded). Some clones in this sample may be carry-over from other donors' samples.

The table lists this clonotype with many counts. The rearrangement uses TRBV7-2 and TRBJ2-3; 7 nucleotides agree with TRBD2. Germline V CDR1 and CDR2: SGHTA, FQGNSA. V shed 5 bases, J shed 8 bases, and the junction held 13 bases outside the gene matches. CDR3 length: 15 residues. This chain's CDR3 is CASSRRWAGVGTQYF. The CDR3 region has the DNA TGTGCCAGCAGCCGCCGTTGGGCGGGAGTTGGTACGCAGTATTTT.

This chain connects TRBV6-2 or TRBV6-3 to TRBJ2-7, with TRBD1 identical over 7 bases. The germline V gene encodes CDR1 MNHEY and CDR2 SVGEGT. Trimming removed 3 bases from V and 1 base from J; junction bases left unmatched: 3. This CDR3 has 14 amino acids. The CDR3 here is CASSYGDRSYEQYV. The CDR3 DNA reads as TGTGCCAGCAGTTATGGGGACAGATCCTACGAGCAGTACGTC.

CDR3 sequence (DNA): TGTGCCAGCAGCTTATGGTCGCTCACGAACTACGAGCAGTACTTC. This codes for CASSLWSLTNYEQYF. The rearrangement joins TRBV7-9 to TRBJ2-7; D remains ambiguous. CDR1 and CDR2 from the germline V gene are SEHNR and FQNEAQ (reference sequence). The CDR3 runs to 15 residues. Trimming shortened V by 2 bases and J by 3 bases, and 14 bases separated the two germline ends.

CDR3: CASRTLAASTDTQYF. The CDR3 nucleotides read TGTGCCAGCAGGACTCTAGCGGCTAGCACAGATACGCAGTATTTT. The chain links TRBV7-6 to TRBJ2-3; 7 bases line up with TRBD2. Losses at the gene ends were 6 bases for V and 0 bases for J; bases not matched to a gene: 6. The CDR3 extends over 15 amino acids. Germline CDR1 is SGHVS and CDR2 is FNYEAQ.

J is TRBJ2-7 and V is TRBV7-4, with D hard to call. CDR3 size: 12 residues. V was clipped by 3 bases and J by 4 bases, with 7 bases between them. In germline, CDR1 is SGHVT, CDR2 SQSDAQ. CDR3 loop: CASSFWEYEQYF. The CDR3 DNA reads TGTGCCAGCAGCTTTTGGGAATACGAGCAGTACTTC.

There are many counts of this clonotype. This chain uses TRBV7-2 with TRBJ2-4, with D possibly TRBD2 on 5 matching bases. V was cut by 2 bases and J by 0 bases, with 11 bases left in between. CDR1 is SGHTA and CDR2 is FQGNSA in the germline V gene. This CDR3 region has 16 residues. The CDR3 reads CASSLPAGLAKNIQYF. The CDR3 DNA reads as TGTGCCAGCAGCTTACCCGCCGGACTAGCCAAAAACATTCAGTACTTC.

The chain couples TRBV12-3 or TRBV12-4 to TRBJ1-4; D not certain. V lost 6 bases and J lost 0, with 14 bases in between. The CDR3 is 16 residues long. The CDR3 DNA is TGTGCCAGCAGCAAGCGAAGGACTGCAACTAATGAAAAACTGTTTTTT. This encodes CASSKRRTATNEKLFF.

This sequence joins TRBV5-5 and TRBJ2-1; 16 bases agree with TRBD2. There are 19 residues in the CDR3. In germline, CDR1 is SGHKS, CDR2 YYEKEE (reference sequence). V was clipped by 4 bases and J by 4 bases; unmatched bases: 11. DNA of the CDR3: TGTGCCAGCAGCGACGTCTCCGGGACTAGCGGGAGGGGATACAATGAGCAGTTCTTC. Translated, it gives CASSDVSGTSGRGYNEQFF.

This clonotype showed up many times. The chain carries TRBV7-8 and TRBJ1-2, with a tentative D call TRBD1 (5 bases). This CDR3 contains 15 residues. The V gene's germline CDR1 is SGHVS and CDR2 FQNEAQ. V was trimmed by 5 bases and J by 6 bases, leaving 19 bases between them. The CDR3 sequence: CASSPREWGIDGYTF. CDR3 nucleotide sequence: TGTGCCAGCAGCCCCAGGGAGTGGGGGATCGATGGCTACACCTTC.

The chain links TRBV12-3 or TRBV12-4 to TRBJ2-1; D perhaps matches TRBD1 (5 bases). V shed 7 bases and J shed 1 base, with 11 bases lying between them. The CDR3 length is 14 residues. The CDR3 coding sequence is TGTGCCAGCAACCCAGACAGATCCTACAATGAGCAGTTCTTC. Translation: CASNPDRSYNEQFF.